Below are 10 T cell receptor beta chains sequenced from a single sample in a study of blood T cell repertoires in COVID-19. Generated by immunoSEQ multiplex PCR, the TCRdb table keeps only in-frame clones and is missing some. This repertoire shows about 260,000 clones, roughly 87% found once; its top ten account for 13%. The specimen sequenced was peripheral blood. The origin of the receptors is a human donor in a cohort sampled during active COVID-19.

The rearrangement joins TRBV19 to TRBJ1-2; TRBD1 agrees at 7 bases. The CDR3 has 13 residues. V was pared by 4 bases and J by 1 base, with 0 bases of the junction left unmatched. In germline, CDR1 is LNHDA, CDR2 SQIVND (reference sequence). Here the CDR3 reads CASSRQGNYGYTF. CDR3 coding DNA: TGTGCCAGTAGTAGACAGGGTAACTATGGCTACACCTTC.

In this sample, this clone turned up once. This chain joins TRBV9 and TRBJ1-1; TRBD1 matches at 7 bases. With 0 bases clipped from V and 4 bases from J, the junction kept 6 bases outside the gene matches. The CDR3 consists of 15 residues. Germline CDR1 and CDR2: SGDLS and YYNGEE. The chain's CDR3 is CASSVGTGSGTEAFF. The CDR3 DNA reads as TGTGCCAGCAGCGTAGGGACAGGAAGCGGCACTGAAGCTTTCTTT. Together with reference TRBV9 and TRBJ1-1, the CDR3 gives the full variable domain: DSGVTQTPKHLITATGQRVTLRCSPRSGDLSVYWYQQSLDQGLQFLIQYYNGEERAKGNILERFSAQQFPDLHSELNLSSLELGDSALYFCASSVGTGSGTEAFFGQGTRLTVV.

V gene TRBV5-1 combines with J gene TRBJ2-7, with TRBD1 matching 10 bases. J gave up 4 bases and V 4 bases, and 8 bases lay outside the gene matches. This CDR3 contains 15 residues. The germline CDR1 and CDR2 sequences are SGHRS and YFSETQ. CDR3 coding DNA: TGCGCCAGCAGCATGCTAGGGACAGGGGTATACGAGCAGTACTTC. Protein product: CASSMLGTGVYEQYF.

In this sample, this clone turned up a few times. The gene calls are TRBV11-2 and TRBJ2-7, with TRBD2 as a possible D gene (6 bases). The germline CDR1 and CDR2 sequences are SGHAT and FQNNGV. The CDR3 extends over 13 amino acids. V was pared by 5 bases and J by 3 bases, with 11 bases between. In nucleotides, the CDR3 is TGTGCCAGCAGCCACCCGGGAGTCTACGAGCAGTACTTC. Protein product: CASSHPGVYEQYF.

The chain couples TRBV28 to TRBJ2-5; D is possibly TRBD1 (6 bases). The CDR3 is 11 amino acids. V was pared by 6 bases and J by 14 bases, with 16 bases between. Germline-derived CDR1 and CDR2 are MDHEN and SYDVKM. The CDR3 sequence: CASSISQGYYF. The CDR3 nucleotides are TGTGCCAGCAGCATAAGTCAGGGGTACTACTTC.

This clone was recorded only once. The gene calls are TRBV28 and TRBJ1-4; D remains unclear. Germline CDR1 and CDR2: MDHEN and SYDVKM. Trimming removed 7 bases at V and 8 bases at J, with 17 bases between. The length of the CDR3 is 14 residues. The chain's CDR3 is CASTDAGAGEKLFF. The CDR3 nucleotides are TGTGCCAGCACCGACGCGGGTGCCGGCGAAAAACTGTTTTTT.

The chain uses TRBV12-3 or TRBV12-4 and TRBJ1-6; D possibly corresponds to TRBD1 (5 bases). V was trimmed by 3 bases and J by 10 bases, leaving 10 bases between them. The CDR3 totals 13 residues. CDR3 sequence: CASSLGGKSPLHF. The DNA for the CDR3 is TGTGCCAGCAGTTTGGGGGGAAAGTCACCCCTCCACTTT.

This clone occurred once. The chain has TRBV28 and TRBJ1-5; D gene uncertain. The CDR3 runs to 13 residues. Germline V gene lookup returns CDR1 MDHEN and CDR2 SYDVKM. V was pared by 6 bases and J by 2 bases, with 8 bases between. CDR3 in amino acids: CASSSPGNQPQHF. The CDR3 DNA reads as TGTGCCAGCAGCTCCCCCGGCAATCAGCCCCAGCATTTT. The entire variable domain, with the rest obtained from reference TRBV28 and TRBJ1-5, is as follows: DVKVTQSSRYLVKRTGEKVFLECVQDMDHENMFWYRQDPGLGLRLIYFSYDVKMKEKGDIPEGYSVSREKKERFSLILESASTNQTSMYLCASSSPGNQPQHFGDGTRLSIL.

This chain uses TRBV7-9 with TRBJ2-5, with D hard to call. Germline lookup yields CDR1 SEHNR and CDR2 FQNEAQ (reference sequence). This CDR3 comprises 13 residues. V was clipped by 1 base and J by 5 bases, with 8 bases between them. This CDR3 is CASSLGMRETQYF. DNA of the CDR3: TGTGCCAGCAGCTTAGGTATGCGGGAGACCCAGTACTTC.

This sequence joins TRBV11-2 and TRBJ1-4; D is possibly TRBD1 (5 bases). From germline, CDR1 is SGHAT and CDR2 FQNNGV. This CDR3 has 15 amino acids. Trimming took off 1 base at V and 6 bases at J, with 12 bases between the two ends. CDR3 nucleotide sequence: TGTGCCAGCAGCTTAGCGGGAGGGGACTATGAAAAACTGTTTTTT. Amino acids: CASSLAGGDYEKLFF. The variable domain in full, with the rest retrieved from reference TRBV11-2 and TRBJ1-4, is EAGVAQSPRYKIIEKRQSVAFWCNPISGHATLYWYQQILGQGPKLLIQFQNNGVVDDSQLPKDRFSAERLKGVDSTLKIQPAKLEDSAVYLCASSLAGGDYEKLFFGSGTQLSVL.